The entry that follows covers one T cell receptor beta chain sequence. Its antigen is as yet unknown. The source of the sample is a study of siplizumab effects on memory and regulatory T cells. Findings and caveats of the study: Memory cells seemed less diverse than naive T cells, which seemed major alloresponse contributors. Sequences that were alloreactive and traceable to unstimulated CD4+ memory cells were significantly reduced by siplizumab. Mappable alloreactive CD4+ clones averaged around 74% Treg-derived with siplizumab versus around 25% in controls. Proliferating siplizumab-culture Tregs lacked confirmation of suppressive function.

Germline V gene sequence: CDR1 SGHAT, CDR2 FQNNGV. This CDR3 is 19 amino acids long. The germline V and J ends were trimmed by 5 bases and 0 bases, with 20 bases remaining between them. The protocol was immunoSEQ multiplex PCR, while the TCRdb copy is restricted to in-frame clones and leaves out a portion. Of more than 95,000 clones in the sample, 93% are singletons; the top ten hold roughly 0.59%. Sequences were obtained from Tregs sorted from blood. The chain links TRBV11-2 to TRBJ2-6; D unclear. This receptor was taken from a human donor in good health. CDR3 bases: TGTGCCAGCAGCCATATTAGGCAGGCGAACTACTCTGGGGCCAACGTCCTGACTTTC. Translating gives CASSHIRQANYSGANVLTF.